The 28 T cell receptor beta chains reported below all come from one sample, sequenced in a study of sequential checkpoint blockade in melanoma. TCRdb keeps only in-frame clones here, not all; method: immunoSEQ multiplex PCR. The sample has thousands of clones, roughly three fifths seen once. Treatment indicated: randomized to nivolumab then ipilimumab (arm A) or the reverse (arm B). The sample in question was CD8+ T cells sorted from blood (inferred from file names), obtained from a patient given nivolumab and ipilimumab in sequence. These receptors originate from a human patient with melanoma. Some clones in this sample may be carry-over from other donors' samples.

This sequence joins TRBV7-2 and TRBJ1-5; a possible D gene is TRBD1 (5 bases). Germline CDR1 is SGHTA and CDR2 is FQGNSA. V gave up 1 base and J gave up 8 bases, with 12 bases separating them. The CDR3 contains 14 residues. CDR3 bases: TGTGCCAGCAGCTTAGAAAGGGGACTTAAGCCCCAGCATTTT. It specifies CASSLERGLKPQHF.

This clone has a handful of counts. This sequence joins TRBV7-6 and TRBJ1-3, with 7 positions matching TRBD1. CDR1 is SGHVS, CDR2 FNYEAQ, per germline. Unmatched junction bases numbered 2, after V lost 1 base and J lost 2 bases. The CDR3 is 15 amino acids. The CDR3 bases are TGTGCCAGCAGCTTAGACAGGGGAACTGGAAACACCATATATTTT. It translates to CASSLDRGTGNTIYF.

The V gene is TRBV7-6, the J gene TRBJ1-4; 8 nucleotides line up with TRBD1. The CDR3 is 16 residues long. V was clipped by 5 bases and J by 2 bases; unmatched bases: 7. The V gene's germline CDR1 is SGHVS and CDR2 FNYEAQ. Here the CDR3 DNA reads TGTGCCAGCAGCCGCCAACCAGGGGGCACTAATGAAAAACTGTTTTTT. This gives the protein CASSRQPGGTNEKLFF.

The rearrangement uses TRBV7-6 and TRBJ2-7; D possibly corresponds to TRBD2 (6 bases). The CDR3 loop spans 13 amino acids. V lost 4 bases to trimming and J lost 5 bases, with 12 bases between them. Germline loops: CDR1 SGHVS, CDR2 FNYEAQ. The CDR3 loop reads CASSSAGGDEQYF. The CDR3 bases are TGTGCCAGCAGCTCCGCGGGCGGGGACGAGCAGTACTTC.

J is TRBJ1-4 and V is TRBV7-9, with 8 positions matching TRBD1. The V and J ends lost 5 bases and 6 bases, in that order; junction bases with no gene match: 14. Germline V lookup: CDR1 SEHNR, CDR2 FQNEAQ (reference sequence). The CDR3 is 17 residues long. The CDR3 DNA follows: TGTGCCAGCAGCCCGAACCCGCCAGGGGGCGGGCATGAAAAACTGTTTTTT. This gives the protein CASSPNPPGGGHEKLFF.

This clone is a singleton in its sample. The CDR3: CASSEGAGTGISYEQYF. The DNA for the CDR3 is TGTGCCAGCAGTGAAGGTGCCGGGACAGGGATCTCCTACGAGCAGTACTTC. This chain joins TRBV25-1 and TRBJ2-7, with 9 positions matching TRBD1. This CDR3 is built from 17 residues. CDR1 is MGHDK and CDR2 is SYGVNS in the germline V gene. V trimming: 2 bases; J trimming: 0 bases; junction bases outside the gene matches: 8.

The chain has TRBV7-9 and TRBJ2-7; TRBD1 aligns across 8 bases. The CDR3 totals 15 residues. Germline V gene data show CDR1 as SEHNR and CDR2 as FQNEAQ (reference sequence). Trimming removed 2 bases from V and 3 bases from J; junction bases left unmatched: 6. CDR3 sequence: CASSLYSGGRYEQYF. CDR3 in DNA: TGTGCCAGCAGCTTATATTCAGGGGGCCGCTACGAGCAGTACTTC.

The chain uses TRBV6-1 and TRBJ1-6, with D perhaps matching TRBD1 (5 bases). Germline loops: CDR1 MNHNS, CDR2 SASEGT. The V gene lost 3 bases and the J gene lost 5 bases, with 5 bases spanning the gap. The CDR3 has 13 amino acids. The CDR3 DNA sequence: TGTGCCAGCAGTGACAGGGATAATTCACCCCTCCACTTT. This translates into CASSDRDNSPLHF.

The J gene is TRBJ2-7, the V gene TRBV29-1, with 7 bases lining up with TRBD1. Germline CDR1 and CDR2: SQVTM and ANQGSEA. The CDR3 has 12 residues. The V segment lost 3 bases and the J segment 3 bases; nucleotides outside the gene matches: 2. This CDR3 reads CSVEDRSYEQYF. As DNA, the CDR3 is TGCAGCGTTGAGGACAGGAGCTACGAGCAGTACTTC.

A few counts support this clone. This chain uses TRBV6-4 with TRBJ2-3; no reliable D call. CDR1 and CDR2 (germline): MRHNA, SNTAGT. The CDR3 runs to 14 residues. Trimming stripped 2 bases from V and 2 bases from J, with 8 bases between. As DNA, the CDR3 is TGTGCCAGCAGTGACGGGCAGGACACAGATACGCAGTATTTT. This translates into CASSDGQDTDTQYF.

This clone was found a few times. V gene TRBV4-2 combines with J gene TRBJ1-2, with D perhaps TRBD1 (6 bases). Trimming left V 5 bases short and J 5 bases short, with 15 bases between. This CDR3 spans 14 amino acids. From germline, CDR1 is LGHNA and CDR2 YNFKEQ. The CDR3 nucleotides are TGTGCCAGCAGCACCGGGGACACTTTGTATGGCTACACCTTC. Translating gives CASSTGDTLYGYTF.

By share, this clone counts as medium-sized. This sequence joins TRBV27 and TRBJ2-7; perhaps TRBD1 as D (7 bases). Germline V lookup: CDR1 MNHEY, CDR2 SMNVEV (reference sequence). The CDR3 loop spans 15 amino acids. V was pared by 4 bases and J by 2 bases, with 15 bases between. Here the CDR3 DNA reads TGTGCCAGCAGTTCATCCGGAGGGGGCGCCTACGAGCAGTACTTC. Protein product: CASSSSGGGAYEQYF.

V gene TRBV9 combines with J gene TRBJ2-3; TRBD2 aligns across 10 bases. Germline V lookup: CDR1 SGDLS, CDR2 YYNGEE. This CDR3 has 17 residues. V was pared by 1 base and J by 6 bases, with 11 bases of the junction left unmatched. CDR3 sequence (DNA): TGTGCCAGCAGCGTAAGCCTCAAGCGGGGGGGCCTCGATACGCAGTATTTT. This gives the protein CASSVSLKRGGLDTQYF. The variable domain in full, with the rest retrieved from reference TRBV9 and TRBJ2-3, is DSGVTQTPKHLITATGQRVTLRCSPRSGDLSVYWYQQSLDQGLQFLIQYYNGEERAKGNILERFSAQQFPDLHSELNLSSLELGDSALYFCASSVSLKRGGLDTQYFGPGTRLTVL.

This chain joins TRBV27 and TRBJ1-2, with 8 nucleotides matching TRBD1. V was pared by 4 bases and J by 7 bases, with 5 bases of the junction left unmatched. Germline V CDR1 and CDR2: MNHEY, SMNVEV (reference sequence). This CDR3 region has 13 residues. The CDR3 here is CASSSGTGFGYTF. In nucleotides, the CDR3 is TGTGCCAGCAGTTCCGGGACAGGCTTTGGCTACACCTTC.

CDR3 sequence: CASSLRTGPAPYGYTF. The CDR3 coding sequence is TGTGCCAGCAGCCTACGGACAGGGCCGGCCCCATATGGCTACACCTTC. This chain uses TRBV7-6 with TRBJ1-2; 8 nucleotides align to TRBD1. Germline assignment: CDR1 SGHVS and CDR2 FNYEAQ. V trimming: 5 bases; J trimming: 5 bases; junction bases outside the gene matches: 13. CDR3 length equals 16 residues.

This clone turned up a few times. The chain links TRBV9 to TRBJ1-2; the D is unclear. The CDR3 is 16 residues long. Deletions cut 2 bases from V and 4 bases from J, with 18 bases between. Per the germline V gene, CDR1 is SGDLS and CDR2 is YYNGEE. The CDR3 spells CASSVGEGPGPYGYTF. The CDR3, as DNA: TGTGCCAGCAGCGTTGGGGAGGGCCCCGGGCCCTATGGCTACACCTTC.

This chain links TRBV4-1 with TRBJ2-7; 9 bases line up with TRBD1. V trimming: 5 bases; J trimming: 2 bases; junction bases outside the gene matches: 7. The CDR3 length is 15 residues. Germline-derived CDR1 and CDR2 are MGHRA and YSYEKL. In DNA, the CDR3 is TGCGCCAGCAGCATCGGACAGGGGATAACCTACGAGCAGTACTTC. Its translation: CASSIGQGITYEQYF.

This chain connects TRBV7-9 to TRBJ2-7, with 13 bases lining up with TRBD2. The V gene end was trimmed by 4 bases and the J gene end by 2 bases; junction bases not matched to a gene: 8. Germline CDR1 reads SEHNR; CDR2 reads FQNEAQ (reference sequence). CDR3 size: 17 residues. In nucleotides, the CDR3 is TGTGCCAGCAGCTCCGGACTAGCGGGGGTCAGAACCTACGAGCAGTACTTC. Its translation is CASSSGLAGVRTYEQYF.

The chain has TRBV11-2 and TRBJ1-5; 11 bases are shared with TRBD1. CDR1 is SGHAT and CDR2 is FQNNGV in the germline V gene. The CDR3 length is 17 residues. J was trimmed by 6 bases and V by 5 bases; bases with no gene match: 12. The CDR3 sequence is CASSPGTGGLVGQPQHF. CDR3 coding DNA: TGTGCCAGCAGCCCCGGGACAGGGGGTTTGGTTGGTCAGCCCCAGCATTTT. Supplemented by reference TRBV11-2 and TRBJ1-5, the full variable domain reads EAGVAQSPRYKIIEKRQSVAFWCNPISGHATLYWYQQILGQGPKLLIQFQNNGVVDDSQLPKDRFSAERLKGVDSTLKIQPAKLEDSAVYLCASSPGTGGLVGQPQHFGDGTRLSIL.

This chain links TRBV5-1 with TRBJ2-7; D is ambiguous. Germline V gene data show CDR1 as SGHRS and CDR2 as YFSETQ. Trimming left V 5 bases short and J 1 base short, with 10 bases between. There are 13 residues in the CDR3. The CDR3 DNA reads as TGCGCCAGCAGGGCCCCCGGGTCCTACGAGCAGTACTTC. This codes for CASRAPGSYEQYF. The variable domain in full, completed from reference TRBV5-1 and TRBJ2-7, reads KAGVTQTPRYLIKTRGQQVTLSCSPISGHRSVSWYQQTPGQGLQFLFEYFSETQRNKGNFPGRFSGRQFSNSRSEMNVSTLELGDSALYLCASRAPGSYEQYFGPGTRLTVT.

The V gene is TRBV6-7, the J gene TRBJ2-7; a possible D gene is TRBD1 (7 bases). TRBV6-7 is classed as an ORF, of uncertain function. Trimming took 6 bases from V and 2 from J, leaving 17 bases between them. The CDR3 is 15 amino acids. CDR3 sequence reads: CASRMQGGLAYEQYF. CDR3 nucleotides: TGTGCCAGCAGAATGCAGGGGGGCCTAGCCTACGAGCAGTACTTC.

The chain links TRBV27 to TRBJ2-7; 7 bases line up with TRBD1. J was trimmed by 0 bases and V by 6 bases; bases with no gene match: 2. Germline lookup yields CDR1 MNHEY and CDR2 SMNVEV (reference sequence). The CDR3 covers 13 residues. CDR3 DNA: TGTGCCAGCAGACAGGGGTCCTCCTACGAGCAGTACTTC. It codes for CASRQGSSYEQYF.

This clone has a handful of counts. The chain recombines TRBV11-2 with TRBJ2-7; TRBD1 agrees at 7 bases. The junction had 9 bases not matched to a gene; V was cut back by 1 base and J by 0 bases. The CDR3 extends over 17 amino acids. The germline V gene encodes CDR1 SGHAT and CDR2 FQNNGV. CDR3 residues: CASSLASFTGVSYEQYF. CDR3 coding DNA: TGTGCCAGCAGCTTAGCGTCGTTTACAGGGGTCTCCTACGAGCAGTACTTC.

This clone was seen more than once but under ten times. The CDR3 reads CSPDSYGYTF. The CDR3 nucleotides are TGCAGTCCCGACAGCTATGGCTACACCTTC. This chain joins TRBV20-1 and TRBJ1-2; a weak D match, TRBD1 (5 bases). This CDR3 is 10 amino acids long. Germline CDR1 reads DFQATT; CDR2 reads SNEGSKA (reference sequence). Trimming cost V 8 bases and J 4 bases, with 8 bases left between them.

By proportion, this clone is medium-sized (0.01 to 0.1%). CDR3 protein: CASSQPPRDEQFF. The CDR3 DNA follows: TGTGCCAGCTCACAACCACCCCGCGATGAGCAGTTCTTC. The genes are TRBV18 and TRBJ2-1; D gene uncertain. CDR1 KGHSH and CDR2 LQKENI come from the germline V gene. CDR3 length: 13 amino acids. Deletions cut 4 bases from V and 8 bases from J, with 12 bases between.

This rearrangement joins TRBV6-6 to TRBJ1-1; 8 nucleotides match TRBD1. After removal of 2 bases from V and 1 base from J, the junction contained 6 bases not matched to a gene. Germline values: CDR1 MNHNY, CDR2 SVGAGI (reference sequence). The CDR3 length is 16 residues. CDR3 protein: CASSYEPRGRNTEAFF. The CDR3 DNA reads TGTGCCAGCAGTTACGAACCCAGGGGGCGGAACACTGAAGCTTTCTTT.

This clone was recorded a few times. The rearrangement links TRBV2 to TRBJ1-4, with 7 bases lining up with TRBD1. The junction had 17 bases not matched to a gene; V was cut back by 0 bases and J by 7 bases. The CDR3 totals 19 residues. Germline V gene sequence: CDR1 SNHLY, CDR2 FYNNEI. The CDR3 nucleotides are TGTGCCAGCAGTGAAGCGCTTCCCCGGGACAGCCCCAAGGGTGAAAAACTGTTTTTT. Amino acid sequence: CASSEALPRDSPKGEKLFF.

The V call is TRBV29-1, the J call TRBJ2-7; TRBD2 is a possible D gene (6 bases). Germline V CDR1 and CDR2: SQVTM, ANQGSEA. CDR3 length equals 11 residues. Trimming took 4 bases from V and 9 from J, leaving 13 bases between them. CDR3 DNA sequence: TGCAGCGTTGTCGAGGGACTTGGGCAGTACTTC. Translating gives CSVVEGLGQYF.